A selection of T cell receptor beta chains follows, all from one sample in a study of CXCR3-negative and CXCR3-positive naive CD8 T cells. With the 5' RACE reads reprocessed, TCRdb shows one record per CDR3 protein and no DNA. In total, the table holds tens of thousands of distinct CDR3 sequences. The sequenced material came from naive CXCR3- CD8+ T cells from blood. The receptor source for this set is a human donor in good health. Some clones in this sample may be carry-over from other donors' samples. CDR3s include the opening cysteine and the closing phenylalanine or tryptophan.

j_call | v_call | cdr3_aa
TRBJ2-4 | TRBV7-9 | CASSTTRDRVDQYF
TRBJ2-7 | TRBV7-3 | CASSLLTVEAYEQYF
TRBJ1-3 | TRBV7-9 | CASSLEGARGNTIYF
TRBJ2-1 | TRBV27 | CASSSTSGGLYNEQFF
TRBJ2-1 | TRBV29-1 | CSVEEGLQQFF
TRBJ2-7 | TRBV28 | CASTYPGIPPYEQYF
TRBJ1-5 | TRBV12-3/TRBV12-4 | CASSRYSNQPQHF
TRBJ1-2 | TRBV15 | CATSKGTEVGGYTF
TRBJ2-1 | TRBV20-1 | CSARELAVNEQFF
TRBJ2-1 | TRBV19 | CASNPGGSYNEQFF
TRBJ1-2 | TRBV6-6 | CASAEDSTYFGYTF
TRBJ2-5 | TRBV28 | CASLETSGGRVETQYF
TRBJ2-2 | TRBV5-4 | CASSLSRAQGPGELFF
TRBJ2-3 | TRBV3-1 | CASSLWTGRPYTQYF
TRBJ2-2 | TRBV29-1 | CSVVLNTGELFF
TRBJ1-3 | TRBV15 | CATSREGGYLGVSGNTIYF
TRBJ1-1 | TRBV7-2 | CASSLGTGANTEAFF
TRBJ2-3 | TRBV11-2 | CASSLTGYADTQYF
TRBJ2-5 | TRBV4-3 | CASSISLGAQETQYF
TRBJ1-1 | TRBV6-2/TRBV6-3 | CASSYGHTEAFF
TRBJ1-6 | TRBV6-6 | CASKEGNNSPLHF
TRBJ2-5 | TRBV7-9 | CASSFGTGRSIQETQYF
TRBJ2-2 | TRBV6-5 | CASSLEATGELFF
TRBJ2-5 | TRBV7-2 | CASSAPGETQYF
TRBJ2-7 | TRBV29-1 | CSVEGDTYEQYF
TRBJ1-2 | TRBV28 | CASSPPGPVTF
TRBJ2-5 | TRBV3-1 | CASSQDEGAKGQPRETQYF
TRBJ2-7 | TRBV29-1 | CSVEEGTGVFYEQYF
TRBJ1-2 | TRBV6-6 | CASTPRVLAYGYTF
TRBJ2-7 | TRBV20-1 | CSGQESSYEQYF
TRBJ2-1 | TRBV5-1 | CASSLTLLPRDNEQFF
TRBJ2-7 | TRBV5-4 | CASSLEFWPRFREQYF
TRBJ1-3 | TRBV7-9 | CASSSPDPPRDRSSGNTIYF
TRBJ1-4 | TRBV12-3/TRBV12-4 | CASSSVTREKLFF
TRBJ1-5 | TRBV19 | CASSIGVGRSNQPQHF
TRBJ2-7 | TRBV7-8 | CASSLAPVYEQYF
TRBJ2-4 | TRBV5-4 | CASSLGGVLNIQYF
TRBJ2-7 | TRBV29-1 | CSVEDDGRGGYEQYF
TRBJ2-3 | TRBV13 | CASSPRGKNTDTQYF
TRBJ2-1 | TRBV7-2 | CASSLRGTRYFSYNEQFF
TRBJ2-5 | TRBV29-1 | CSVQPGQEKTQYF
TRBJ1-5 | TRBV28 | CASTFGGRPQHF
TRBJ2-4 | TRBV29-1 | CSVEDPQGSIAKNIQYF
TRBJ2-3 | TRBV11-2 | CASSRFGQTSTDTQYF
TRBJ2-2 | TRBV5-1 | CASSPLSGGTGELFF
TRBJ2-7 | TRBV11-2 | CASSPINFVESSYEQYF
TRBJ2-3 | TRBV11-2 | CASSLGAQGRQDTQYF
TRBJ1-4 | TRBV25-1 | CASSESREEEKLFF
TRBJ2-1 | TRBV7-8 | CASSLPGTSGGPRSSYNEQFF
TRBJ2-5 | TRBV7-9 | CASSLGRDSRNGYF
TRBJ2-7 | TRBV12-3/TRBV12-4 | CASSGGQGYEQYF
TRBJ1-4 | TRBV29-1 | CSVEGEPNRAGEKLFF
TRBJ1-2 | TRBV7-9 | CASSLPPALHYGYTF
TRBJ2-3 | TRBV12-3/TRBV12-4 | CASSSPGLEGTDTQYF
TRBJ2-7 | TRBV7-8 | CASSLLPRYYEQYF
TRBJ2-3 | TRBV29-1 | CSVEVHPSTSGENTDTQYF
TRBJ2-7 | TRBV7-3 | CASSLTAGGEQYF
TRBJ2-6 | TRBV12-3/TRBV12-4 | CASSLRDIGSGANVLTF
TRBJ2-7 | TRBV28 | CASIPWLAGGGREQYF